The 4 T cell receptor beta chains presented below share a single source sample, sequenced in a study of T cell responses to AZD1222 COVID-19 vaccine. Measured with immunoSEQ multiplex PCR; TCRdb has only the in-frame clones, and not every one. The table records about 200,000 clones, about 90% of them present only once. Sequenced material: peripheral blood, taken on day 0 of AZD1222 vaccination. The receptors shown here come from an adult in good health.

This clone was seen a single time. The rearrangement joins TRBV27 to TRBJ1-1; D gene ambiguous. V dropped 2 bases and J dropped 0 bases, with 4 bases sitting between them. Per germline, CDR1 MNHEY and CDR2 SMNVEV (reference sequence). CDR3 size: 13 residues. DNA for the CDR3: TGTGCCAGCAGTTTAGGGTTGAACACTGAAGCTTTCTTT. This gives the protein CASSLGLNTEAFF.

The chain couples TRBV5-1 to TRBJ1-3; D is possibly TRBD1 (6 bases). The germline V gene encodes CDR1 SGHRS and CDR2 YFSETQ. The CDR3 length is 14 residues. Trimming took off 0 bases at V and 5 bases at J, with 9 bases between the two ends. The CDR3 nucleotides read TGCGCCAGCAGCTTGGGTCAGGGGAGAAACACCATATATTTT. Translating gives CASSLGQGRNTIYF. The entire variable domain, with the rest obtained from reference TRBV5-1 and TRBJ1-3, is as follows: KAGVTQTPRYLIKTRGQQVTLSCSPISGHRSVSWYQQTPGQGLQFLFEYFSETQRNKGNFPGRFSGRQFSNSRSEMNVSTLELGDSALYLCASSLGQGRNTIYFGEGSWLTVV.

The V call is TRBV6-1, the J call TRBJ1-1; TRBD1 agrees at 7 bases. V trimming: 2 bases; J trimming: 0 bases; junction bases outside the gene matches: 6. The CDR3 is 16 amino acids. The germline CDR1 and CDR2 sequences are MNHNS and SASEGT. The CDR3 coding sequence is TGTGCCAGCAGTGAAAGGCAGGGGGGGGTGAACACTGAAGCTTTCTTT. It specifies CASSERQGGVNTEAFF.

Concerning this clone: The identical CDR3 is also encoded by other nucleotide sequences in the sample. This rearrangement joins TRBV7-7 to TRBJ2-2; 9 nucleotides align to TRBD2. V trimming: 1 base; J trimming: 3 bases; junction bases outside the gene matches: 0. Per germline, CDR1 SSHAT and CDR2 FNYEAQ (reference sequence). The CDR3 consists of 15 residues. CDR3 amino acids: CASSLERGDTGELFF. CDR3 in DNA: TGTGCCAGCAGCTTAGAGCGGGGGGACACCGGGGAGCTGTTTTTT.